This entry features one T cell receptor beta chain sequence. Antigen unknown. These data originate in a study of T cell responses to AZD1222 COVID-19 vaccine. Whole-study findings and limits: Spike-specific TCR repertoires showed rising breadth and depth after two AZD1222 doses. The donors showed a predominance of white British ancestry and of females, with possible underestimation of clonal diversity.

Sequencing was performed with immunoSEQ multiplex PCR; in TCRdb, only in-frame clones are kept and a portion is missing. The sample holds over 100,000 clones, less than 90% seen once. Trimming took off 0 bases at V and 0 bases at J, with 13 bases between the two ends. Germline V gene sequence: CDR1 SEHNR, CDR2 FQNEAQ (reference sequence). The CDR3 consists of 17 residues. The TCR was taken from an adult in good health. The J gene is TRBJ2-3, the V gene TRBV7-9; D ambiguous. Sequenced here: peripheral blood, sampled on day 0 of AZD1222 vaccination. In DNA form, the CDR3 reads TGTGCCAGCAGCTTAGCGACTTCCGGTCCTAGCACAGATACGCAGTATTTT. Protein: CASSLATSGPSTDTQYF.